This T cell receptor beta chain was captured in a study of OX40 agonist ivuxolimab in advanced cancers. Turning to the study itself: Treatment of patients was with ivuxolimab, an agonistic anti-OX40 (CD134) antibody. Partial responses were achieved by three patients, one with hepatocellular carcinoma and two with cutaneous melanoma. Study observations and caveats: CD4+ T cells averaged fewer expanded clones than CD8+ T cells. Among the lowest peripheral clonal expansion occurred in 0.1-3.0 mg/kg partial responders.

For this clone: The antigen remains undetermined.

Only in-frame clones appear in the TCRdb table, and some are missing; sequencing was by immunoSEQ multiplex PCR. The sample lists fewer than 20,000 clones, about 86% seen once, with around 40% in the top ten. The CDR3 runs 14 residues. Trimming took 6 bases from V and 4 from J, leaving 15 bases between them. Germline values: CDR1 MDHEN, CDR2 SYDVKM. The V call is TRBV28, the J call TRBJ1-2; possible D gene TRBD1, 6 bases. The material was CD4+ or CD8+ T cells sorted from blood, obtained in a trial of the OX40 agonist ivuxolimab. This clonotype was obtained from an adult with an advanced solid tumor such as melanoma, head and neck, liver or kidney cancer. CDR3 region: CASSHPPGAYGYTF. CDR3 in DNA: TGTGCCAGCAGCCATCCCCCGGGGGCCTATGGCTACACCTTC.